The present T cell receptor (beta chain) was sequenced within a study of T cell responses to AZD1222 COVID-19 vaccine. Across the study: Researchers grouped second doses given at about 4 or about 12 weeks into one pool.

Germline V gene lookup returns CDR1 WNHNN and CDR2 SYGVQD (reference sequence). V lost 4 bases and J lost 1, with 5 bases in between. The CDR3 contains 13 residues. Study results and caveats: Only a handful of AZD1222 recipients were seropositive at baseline. In all cases, repertoires were sampled only after the peak T cell response. Epitopes outside B.1.351 and B.1.1.7 mutated regions reportedly drew nearly half of spike TCRs.

On this clone: Its target is not known.

Profiled with immunoSEQ multiplex PCR; TCRdb holds only in-frame clones, not every one. In the table there are roughly 120,000 clones, roughly 87% of which are singletons. The specimen was peripheral blood, collected on day 0 of AZD1222 vaccination. The chain joins TRBV10-1 to TRBJ2-1; D is uncertain. The sequence came from an adult in good health. The CDR3 DNA sequence: TGCGCCAGCAGTGGAAAATCCTACAATGAGCAGTTCTTC. It codes for CASSGKSYNEQFF.